This paragraph reports one T cell receptor (beta chain). As yet, its antigen is unknown. Produced via immunoSEQ multiplex PCR; TCRdb's table is partial and in-frame only. The sample has 980,000 or so clones, 76% seen once. This specimen comes from a study of shared clonotypes between healthy human individuals. In the study overall: Donors had three CD4 naive, three CD4 memory, two CD8 naive and one CD8 memory plate apiece.

Whole-study results and caveats: The donor pool, a small one, limited the genetic and exposure-history diversity represented.

The CDR3 loop spans 11 amino acids. The sample was memory CD4+ T cells sorted from blood. Subset specified: CD45RA-negative fraction. The chain couples TRBV6-7 to TRBJ2-7, with 7 bases aligning to TRBD1. TRBV6-7 is an ORF; its function is uncertain. The clonotype was recovered from a man between 18 and 29 years old in good health. In DNA, the CDR3 is TGTAAGGAGACAGGGAACCACGAGCAGTACTTC. Protein sequence: CKETGNHEQYF.